This entry features one TCR beta chain sequence. These data come from a study of blood T cell repertoires in COVID-19. CDR3 size: 16 residues. CDR1 and CDR2 (germline): SGHDN, FVKESK. J lost 6 bases, V lost 1 base, and 8 bases had no gene match. Produced via immunoSEQ multiplex PCR; TCRdb's table is partial and in-frame only. The table lists about 130,000 clones, almost 85% of them singletons, with approximately 12% in the top ten. Sequenced sample: peripheral blood. The TCR sequence derives from a woman aged 30 to 39 who had recovered from COVID-19. V is TRBV14 and J is TRBJ2-7, with TRBD2 matching over 11 bases. The CDR3 reads CASSQGRLAGGPEQYF. The CDR3 DNA is TGTGCCAGCAGCCAAGGGAGGCTAGCGGGAGGTCCCGAGCAGTACTTC. Full variable domain (outside the CDR3, taken from reference TRBV14 and TRBJ2-7): EAGVTQFPSHSVIEKGQTVTLRCDPISGHDNLYWYRRVMGKEIKFLLHFVKESKQDESGMPNNRFLAERTGGTYSTLKVQPAELEDSGVYFCASSQGRLAGGPEQYFGPGTRLTVT.